These 27 T cell receptor beta chains were sequenced from one sample in a study of blood T cell repertoires in COVID-19. TCRdb's table, derived via immunoSEQ multiplex PCR, lists solely in-frame clones and lacks some. The sample holds approximately 130,000 clones, just over 75% seen once. Sequenced sample: peripheral blood. These receptors originate from a human donor in a cohort sampled during active COVID-19.

The chain joins TRBV6-5 to TRBJ2-7; D is perhaps TRBD2 (6 bases). Germline-derived CDR1 and CDR2 are MNHEY and SVGAGI. The CDR3 is 15 amino acids. V was shortened by 0 bases and J by 7 bases, with 16 bases between the two germline ends. The CDR3 protein is CASSYSSRRVGEQYF. CDR3 bases: TGTGCCAGCAGTTACTCAAGCAGGAGGGTTGGTGAGCAGTACTTC.

The rearrangement joins TRBV15 to TRBJ2-7; weak D call: TRBD1 (5 bases). CDR3 length equals 14 residues. Trimming cost V 8 bases and J 0 bases, with 14 bases left between them. Germline values: CDR1 LNHNV, CDR2 YYDKDF (reference sequence). CDR3 coding DNA: TGTGCCACCTCCACAGGCGGAAACTCCTACGAGCAGTACTTC. This sequence encodes CATSTGGNSYEQYF.

The chain combines TRBV5-1 with TRBJ2-7; 10 bases map to TRBD1. Trimming took 1 base from V and 3 from J; bases not matched to a gene: 4. The CDR3 loop spans 15 amino acids. The germline CDR1 and CDR2 sequences are SGHRS and YFSETQ. This chain's CDR3 is CASSLTGTGVYEQYF. The CDR3 region has the DNA TGCGCCAGCAGCTTGACCGGGACAGGGGTCTACGAGCAGTACTTC. The complete variable domain, with remaining parts taken from reference TRBV5-1 and TRBJ2-7, reads KAGVTQTPRYLIKTRGQQVTLSCSPISGHRSVSWYQQTPGQGLQFLFEYFSETQRNKGNFPGRFSGRQFSNSRSEMNVSTLELGDSALYLCASSLTGTGVYEQYFGPGTRLTVT.

This chain connects TRBV5-5 to TRBJ2-5, with D tentatively TRBD1 (6 bases). Germline values: CDR1 SGHKS, CDR2 YYEKEE (reference sequence). The CDR3 consists of 15 residues. V was cut by 0 bases and J by 2 bases, with 11 bases left in between. CDR3 residues: CASSLVTGFQETQYF. The CDR3 region has the DNA TGTGCCAGCAGCTTGGTGACAGGATTTCAAGAGACCCAGTACTTC.

The chain links TRBV6-5 to TRBJ1-4, with D possibly being TRBD1 (5 bases). Germline assignment: CDR1 MNHEY and CDR2 SVGAGI. The CDR3 is 15 amino acids. The ends were cut back, 2 bases at V and 7 bases at J, with 14 bases in the middle. In nucleotides, the CDR3 is TGTGCCAGCAGTTACGATGGGACTGCTGGTGAAAAACTGTTTTTT. Protein sequence: CASSYDGTAGEKLFF.

The chain combines TRBV6-5 with TRBJ2-7; 8 bases line up with TRBD1. Germline V gene lookup returns CDR1 MNHEY and CDR2 SVGAGI. J was trimmed by 3 bases and V by 2 bases; bases with no gene match: 3. This CDR3 contains 14 residues. The CDR3 loop is CASSYRTGSYEQYF. The DNA of the CDR3 is TGTGCCAGCAGTTACCGGACAGGGAGCTACGAGCAGTACTTC.

The chain is built from TRBV2 and TRBJ1-2, with D hard to call. Germline lookup yields CDR1 SNHLY and CDR2 FYNNEI. The CDR3 is 13 amino acids. Deletions cut 2 bases from V and 5 bases from J, with 9 bases between. Written as DNA, the CDR3 is TGTGCCAGCAGTGAATTTCTACGGTATGGCTACACCTTC. Amino acid sequence: CASSEFLRYGYTF.

The chain carries TRBV19 and TRBJ2-3; 12 bases agree with TRBD2. The CDR3 contains 14 residues. Germline CDR1 is LNHDA and CDR2 is SQIVND (reference sequence). V dropped 8 bases and J dropped 6; count of bases not matched to a gene: 6. Here the CDR3 reads CASELAGGRDTQYF. The CDR3 DNA reads TGTGCCAGTGAACTAGCGGGGGGCCGGGATACGCAGTATTTT.

The rearrangement joins TRBV29-1 to TRBJ2-3; tentative D call: TRBD1 (6 bases). CDR3 length: 13 residues. The V and J ends lost 3 bases and 3 bases respectively, with 10 bases between them. Germline V lookup: CDR1 SQVTM, CDR2 ANQGSEA. CDR3 in DNA: TGCAGCGTTGAGATCCAGGGGACAGATACGCAGTATTTT. Its translation: CSVEIQGTDTQYF.

V gene TRBV7-9 combines with J gene TRBJ2-7, with TRBD1 identical over 8 bases. The CDR3 is made up of 13 amino acids. Germline loops: CDR1 SEHNR, CDR2 FQNEAQ (reference sequence). V lost 3 bases and J lost 3; bases outside the gene matches: 1. The CDR3 DNA sequence: TGTGCCAGCAGCTTTACAGGGGGCTACGAGCAGTACTTC. Protein: CASSFTGGYEQYF.

This clone was counted only a few times. The V gene is TRBV14, the J gene TRBJ2-7; D gene uncertain. Trimming took off 3 bases at V and 7 bases at J, with 13 bases between the two ends. The CDR3 totals 13 residues. CDR1 is SGHDN and CDR2 is FVKESK in the germline V gene. The CDR3 region is CASSQGRASEQYF. The DNA for the CDR3 is TGTGCCAGCAGCCAGGGCAGAGCAAGTGAGCAGTACTTC.

The chain carries TRBV9 and TRBJ2-3; D gene ambiguous. CDR1 and CDR2 (germline): SGDLS, YYNGEE. V was cut by 0 bases and J by 4 bases, with 6 bases left in between. The CDR3 is made up of 13 amino acids. CDR3 loop: CASSVASADTQYF. CDR3 nucleotide sequence: TGTGCCAGCAGCGTAGCCTCCGCAGATACGCAGTATTTT.

This clone was seen ten or more times. V is TRBV3-1 (or the pseudogene TRBV3-2) and J is TRBJ2-1, with 11 bases fitting TRBD2. The trim removed 4 bases at V and 8 bases at J, leaving 4 bases unmatched. CDR3 length equals 14 residues. Germline V gives CDR1 LGHDT, CDR2 YNNKEL (reference sequence). CDR3 protein: CASSRSGGAHEQFF. The CDR3, as DNA: TGTGCCAGCAGCCGTAGCGGGGGGGCCCATGAGCAGTTCTTC.

The chain joins TRBV6-6 to TRBJ1-1; 9 nucleotides agree with TRBD1. J lost 3 bases, V lost 5 bases, and 7 bases had no gene match. Germline loops: CDR1 MNHNY, CDR2 SVGAGI (reference sequence). This CDR3 region has 15 residues. The CDR3 loop reads CASSHTGGSDTEAFF. CDR3 DNA sequence: TGTGCCAGCAGTCACACAGGGGGCAGCGACACTGAAGCTTTCTTT.

The chain is built from TRBV9 and TRBJ1-1; D gene uncertain. This CDR3 is built from 16 residues. V was trimmed by 4 bases and J by 1 base, leaving 17 bases between them. Germline V gene sequence: CDR1 SGDLS, CDR2 YYNGEE. The CDR3 coding sequence is TGTGCCAGCAGCCCCCAGATCGGGTCCCAGAACACTGAAGCTTTCTTT. Protein sequence: CASSPQIGSQNTEAFF.

The rearrangement uses TRBV6-1 and TRBJ1-1; 12 positions agree with TRBD1. The ends lost 1 base at V and 8 bases at J; junction bases unmatched: 8. The CDR3 loop spans 16 amino acids. Per germline, CDR1 MNHNS and CDR2 SASEGT. CDR3 sequence reads: CASSEVGTGGHAEAFF. In DNA form, the CDR3 reads TGTGCCAGCAGTGAAGTGGGGACAGGGGGCCACGCCGAAGCTTTCTTT.

This sequence joins TRBV15 and TRBJ2-5, with D perhaps TRBD2 (6 bases). Germline V lookup: CDR1 LNHNV, CDR2 YYDKDF (reference sequence). There are 13 residues in the CDR3. V lost 8 bases to trimming and J lost 2 bases, with 12 bases between them. The CDR3 loop is CATGGTFQETQYF. The CDR3 bases are TGTGCCACCGGCGGGACTTTTCAAGAGACCCAGTACTTC. Variable domain in full (rest from reference TRBV15 and TRBJ2-5): DAMVIQNPRYQVTQFGKPVTLSCSQTLNHNVMYWYQQKSSQAPKLLFHYYDKDFNNEADTPDNFQSRRPNTSFCFLDIRSPGLGDTAMYLCATGGTFQETQYFGPGTRLLVL.

This chain joins TRBV5-5 and TRBJ1-1, with D uncertain. The CDR3 consists of 15 residues. Trimming took off 0 bases at V and 4 bases at J, with 13 bases between the two ends. CDR1 and CDR2 from the germline V gene are SGHKS and YYEKEE (reference sequence). The CDR3 DNA is TGTGCCAGCAGCTTGGGGGAGGGAAGGAGCACTGAAGCTTTCTTT. It is translated as CASSLGEGRSTEAFF. Looking up the rest from reference TRBV5-5 and TRBJ1-1 gives the full variable domain: DAGVTQSPTHLIKTRGQQVTLRCSPISGHKSVSWYQQVLGQGPQFIFQYYEKEERGRGNFPDRFSARQFPNYSSELNVNALLLGDSALYLCASSLGEGRSTEAFFGQGTRLTVV.

This sequence joins TRBV10-1 and TRBJ1-6; TRBD1 might be the D (5 bases). The V end was cut by 6 bases, the J end by 0 bases, with 9 bases between. The CDR3 consists of 15 residues. Germline V gives CDR1 WNHNN, CDR2 SYGVQD (reference sequence). CDR3 loop: CASSDDSSYNSPLHF. Here the CDR3 DNA reads TGCGCCAGCAGCGATGACAGCTCCTATAATTCACCCCTCCACTTT.

J is TRBJ2-2 and V is TRBV18; 9 bases align to TRBD1. The trim removed 6 bases at V and 2 bases at J, leaving 13 bases unmatched. CDR1 is KGHSH and CDR2 is LQKENI in the germline V gene. CDR3 length: 18 residues. CDR3 coding DNA: TGTGCCAGCTCTCCCTTTCTACCGGGACAGGGTAACACCGGGGAGCTGTTTTTT. This encodes CASSPFLPGQGNTGELFF.

The chain uses TRBV27 and TRBJ1-6; the match to TRBD1 covers 9 bases. CDR3 length: 14 amino acids. With V trimmed by 6 bases and J by 9 bases, 6 bases remained unmatched. Germline V CDR1 and CDR2: MNHEY, SMNVEV (reference sequence). The CDR3 nucleotides are TGTGCCAGCAGCTACAAGGACAGGGGTTCACCCCTCCACTTT. Its protein is CASSYKDRGSPLHF.

This chain links TRBV9 with TRBJ1-6, with 7 bases identical to TRBD1. Trimming took 4 bases from V and 7 from J; bases not matched to a gene: 8. CDR3 size: 15 residues. The V gene's germline CDR1 is SGDLS and CDR2 YYNGEE. CDR3 coding DNA: TGTGCCAGCAGCCCCAATCCGACAGGGAATTCACCCCTCCACTTT. As protein: CASSPNPTGNSPLHF.

This clone came up a few times. J is TRBJ1-2 and V is TRBV11-2; 7 nucleotides agree with TRBD1. V lost 5 bases to trimming and J lost 4 bases; unmatched junction nucleotides: 4. The CDR3 is 13 amino acids. The germline gives CDR1 SGHAT, CDR2 FQNNGV. CDR3 in amino acids: CASSPQGSYGYTF. CDR3 in DNA: TGTGCCAGCAGCCCACAGGGGAGCTATGGCTACACCTTC.

The V call is TRBV7-8, the J call TRBJ2-3; D possibly corresponds to TRBD2 (6 bases). The CDR3 spans 16 residues. Germline V gives CDR1 SGHVS, CDR2 FQNEAQ. The V end was cut by 5 bases, the J end by 0 bases, with 15 bases between. The CDR3 DNA follows: TGTGCCAGCAGCCGGCGGGGTGGTAGTAGCACAGATACGCAGTATTTT. This sequence encodes CASSRRGGSSTDTQYF.

The CDR3 nucleotides read TGCGCCAGCAGCTACAGGGGGGATGGCTACACCTTC. Protein sequence: CASSYRGDGYTF. This sequence joins TRBV5-1 and TRBJ1-2; 8 bases fit TRBD1. The CDR3 is made up of 12 amino acids. Germline CDR1 SGHRS, CDR2 YFSETQ. V was pared by 3 bases and J by 6 bases, with 1 base of the junction left unmatched.

CDR3 sequence (DNA): TGTGCCAGCAGCCAAGCCCGGGGACTAGCGGGGGTTGAGGAGACCCAGTACTTC. Amino acids: CASSQARGLAGVEETQYF. J is TRBJ2-5 and V is TRBV7-9; TRBD2 matches at 14 bases. Germline-derived CDR1 and CDR2 are SEHNR and FQNEAQ (reference sequence). This CDR3 has 18 residues. Trimming took 5 bases from V and 5 from J; bases not matched to a gene: 13. The full variable domain, with the rest looked up from reference TRBV7-9 and TRBJ2-5, is DTGVSQNPRHKITKRGQNVTFRCDPISEHNRLYWYRQTLGQGPEFLTYFQNEAQLEKSRLLSDRFSAERPKGSFSTLEIQRTEQGDSAMYLCASSQARGLAGVEETQYFGPGTRLLVL.

This rearrangement joins TRBV4-1 to TRBJ2-2, with a tentative D call TRBD2 (7 bases). Per germline, CDR1 MGHRA and CDR2 YSYEKL. This CDR3 has 17 residues. Trimming removed 0 bases from V and 4 bases from J, with 15 bases in between. The DNA for the CDR3 is TGCGCCAGCAGCCAAGATATAGTCGGGGGGCCCACCGGGGAGCTGTTTTTT. Translating it yields CASSQDIVGGPTGELFF.